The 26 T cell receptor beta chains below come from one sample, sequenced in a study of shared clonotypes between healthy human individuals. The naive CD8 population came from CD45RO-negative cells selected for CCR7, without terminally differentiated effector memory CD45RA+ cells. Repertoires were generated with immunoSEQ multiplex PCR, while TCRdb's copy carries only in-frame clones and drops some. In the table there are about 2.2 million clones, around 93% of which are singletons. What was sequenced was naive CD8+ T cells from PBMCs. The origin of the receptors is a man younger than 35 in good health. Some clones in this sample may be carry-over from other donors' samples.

The CDR3 here is CASSRERASSYEQYF. In DNA, the CDR3 is TGTGCCAGCAGCCGAGAGCGGGCAAGCTCCTACGAGCAGTACTTC. The V gene is TRBV14, the J gene TRBJ2-7, with a weak D call TRBD2 (6 bases). Trimming cost V 4 bases and J 0 bases, with 13 bases left between them. Germline CDR1 and CDR2: SGHDN and FVKESK. This CDR3 comprises 15 residues.

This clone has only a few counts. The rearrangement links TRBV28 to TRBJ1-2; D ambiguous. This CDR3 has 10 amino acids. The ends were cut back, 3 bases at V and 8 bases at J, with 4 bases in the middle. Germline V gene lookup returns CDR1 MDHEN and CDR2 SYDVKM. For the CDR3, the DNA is TGTGCCAGCAGTTTCAACGGCTACACCTTC. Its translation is CASSFNGYTF.

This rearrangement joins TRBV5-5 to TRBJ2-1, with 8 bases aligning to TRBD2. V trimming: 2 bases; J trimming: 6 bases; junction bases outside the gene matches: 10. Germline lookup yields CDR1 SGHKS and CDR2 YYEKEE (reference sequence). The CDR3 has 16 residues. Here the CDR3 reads CASSFGAGGRSNEQFF. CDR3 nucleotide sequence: TGTGCCAGCAGCTTTGGGGCGGGAGGAAGGTCCAATGAGCAGTTCTTC.

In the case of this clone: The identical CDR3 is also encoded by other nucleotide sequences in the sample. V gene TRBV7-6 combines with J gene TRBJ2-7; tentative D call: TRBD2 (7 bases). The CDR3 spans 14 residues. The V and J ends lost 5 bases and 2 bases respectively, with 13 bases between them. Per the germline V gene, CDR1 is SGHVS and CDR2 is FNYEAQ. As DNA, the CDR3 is TGTGCCAGCAGCCCGGGGGGCATTACCTACGAGCAGTACTTC. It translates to CASSPGGITYEQYF. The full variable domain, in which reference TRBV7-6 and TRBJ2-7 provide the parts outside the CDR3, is GAGVSQSPRYKVTKRGQDVALRCDPISGHVSLYWYRQALGQGPEFLTYFNYEAQQDKSGLPNDRFSAERPEGSISTLTIQRTEQRDSAMYRCASSPGGITYEQYFGPGTRLTVT.

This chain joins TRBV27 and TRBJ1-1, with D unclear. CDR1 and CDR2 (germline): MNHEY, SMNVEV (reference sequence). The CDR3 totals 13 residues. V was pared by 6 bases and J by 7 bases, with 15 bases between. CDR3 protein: CASSPLGLGEAFF. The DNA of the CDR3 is TGTGCCAGCAGCCCGTTGGGGTTGGGTGAAGCTTTCTTT.

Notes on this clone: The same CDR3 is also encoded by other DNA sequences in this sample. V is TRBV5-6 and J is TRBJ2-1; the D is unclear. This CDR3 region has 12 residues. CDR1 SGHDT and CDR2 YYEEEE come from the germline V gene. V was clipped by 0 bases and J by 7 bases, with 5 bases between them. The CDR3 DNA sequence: TGTGCCAGCAGCTTGGAAGGGAATGAGCAGTTCTTC. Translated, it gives CASSLEGNEQFF.

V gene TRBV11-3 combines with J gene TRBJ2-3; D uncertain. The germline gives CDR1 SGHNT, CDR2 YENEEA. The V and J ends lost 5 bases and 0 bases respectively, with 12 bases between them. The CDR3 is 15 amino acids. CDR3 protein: CASSPTDASTDTQYF. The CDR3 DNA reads TGTGCCAGCAGCCCAACGGATGCCAGCACAGATACGCAGTATTTT.

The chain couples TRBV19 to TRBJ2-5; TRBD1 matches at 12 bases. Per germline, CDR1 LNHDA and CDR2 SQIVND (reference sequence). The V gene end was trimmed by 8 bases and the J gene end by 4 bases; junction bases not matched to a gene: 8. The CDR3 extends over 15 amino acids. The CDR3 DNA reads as TGTGCCAGTCAGGGACAGGGGGCAGGGGTAGAGACCCAGTACTTC. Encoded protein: CASQGQGAGVETQYF.

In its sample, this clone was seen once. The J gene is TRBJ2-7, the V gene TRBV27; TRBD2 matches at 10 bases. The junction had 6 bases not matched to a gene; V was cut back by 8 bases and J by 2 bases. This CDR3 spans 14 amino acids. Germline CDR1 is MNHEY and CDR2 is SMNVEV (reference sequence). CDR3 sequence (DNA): TGTGCCAGCTCGTATAGCGGGGGGCCCTACGAGCAGTACTTC. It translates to CASSYSGGPYEQYF.

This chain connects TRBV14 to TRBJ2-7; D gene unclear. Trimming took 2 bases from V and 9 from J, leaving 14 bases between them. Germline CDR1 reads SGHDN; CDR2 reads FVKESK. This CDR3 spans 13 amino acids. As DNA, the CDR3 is TGTGCCAGCAGCCAATCCGACGGCCGACGGCAGTACTTC. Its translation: CASSQSDGRRQYF.

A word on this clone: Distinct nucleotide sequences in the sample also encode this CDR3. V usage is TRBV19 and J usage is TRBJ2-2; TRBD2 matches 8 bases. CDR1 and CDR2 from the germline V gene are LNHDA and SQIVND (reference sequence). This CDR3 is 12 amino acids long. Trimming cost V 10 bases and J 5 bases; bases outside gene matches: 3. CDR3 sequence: CATPGGTGELFF. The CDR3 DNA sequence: TGTGCCACCCCGGGAGGGACCGGGGAGCTGTTTTTT.

The CDR3 bases are TGTGCCAGTAGTATTTTCGGACAGATCTATGGCTACACCTTC. Residues: CASSIFGQIYGYTF. The chain is built from TRBV19 and TRBJ1-2; D is perhaps TRBD1 (6 bases). This CDR3 is 14 amino acids long. V lost 3 bases, J lost 4 bases, and 12 bases lay in between. From germline, CDR1 is LNHDA and CDR2 SQIVND (reference sequence).

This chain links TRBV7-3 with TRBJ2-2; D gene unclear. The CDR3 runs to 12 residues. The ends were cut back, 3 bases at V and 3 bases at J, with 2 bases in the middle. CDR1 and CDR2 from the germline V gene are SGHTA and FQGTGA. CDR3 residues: CASSFDTGELFF. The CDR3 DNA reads TGTGCCAGCAGCTTCGACACCGGGGAGCTGTTTTTT.

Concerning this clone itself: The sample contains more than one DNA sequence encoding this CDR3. CDR3: CASSRPGQGADTQYF. The CDR3 DNA reads TGTGCCAGCAGCCGCCCGGGACAGGGGGCAGATACGCAGTATTTT. The chain combines TRBV28 with TRBJ2-3; 11 bases align to TRBD1. The CDR3 totals 15 residues. With 6 bases clipped from V and 4 bases from J, the junction kept 6 bases outside the gene matches. In germline, CDR1 is MDHEN, CDR2 SYDVKM.

The CDR3 protein is CASSLAATGSKQYF. Here the CDR3 DNA reads TGTGCCAGCAGTTTAGCCGCGACAGGGAGTAAGCAGTACTTC. This chain joins TRBV27 and TRBJ2-7, with 7 bases identical to TRBD1. V lost 2 bases to trimming and J lost 8 bases; unmatched junction nucleotides: 9. From germline, CDR1 is MNHEY and CDR2 SMNVEV (reference sequence). This CDR3 is built from 14 residues.

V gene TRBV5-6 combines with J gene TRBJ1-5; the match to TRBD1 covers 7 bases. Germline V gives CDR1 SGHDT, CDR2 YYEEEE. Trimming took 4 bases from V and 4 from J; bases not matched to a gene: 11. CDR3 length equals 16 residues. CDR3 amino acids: CASSQGGYGWNQPQHF. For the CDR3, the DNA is TGTGCCAGCAGCCAGGGGGGCTACGGGTGGAATCAGCCCCAGCATTTT.

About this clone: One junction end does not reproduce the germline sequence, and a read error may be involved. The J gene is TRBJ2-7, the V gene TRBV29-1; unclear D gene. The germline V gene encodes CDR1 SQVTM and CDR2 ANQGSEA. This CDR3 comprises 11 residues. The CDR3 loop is CSAERKGEQYF. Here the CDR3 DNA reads TGCAGCGCTGAAAGGAAGGGCGAGCAGTACTTC.

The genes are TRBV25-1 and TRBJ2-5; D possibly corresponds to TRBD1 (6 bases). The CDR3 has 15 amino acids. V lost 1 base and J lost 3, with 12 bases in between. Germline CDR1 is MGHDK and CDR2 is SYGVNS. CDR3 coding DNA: TGTGCCAGCAGTGAATGGGGGCAGGGTAAAGAGACCCAGTACTTC. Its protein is CASSEWGQGKETQYF.

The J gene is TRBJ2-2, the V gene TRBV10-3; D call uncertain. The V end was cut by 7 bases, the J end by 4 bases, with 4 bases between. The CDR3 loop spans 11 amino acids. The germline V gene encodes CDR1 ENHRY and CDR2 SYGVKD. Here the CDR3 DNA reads TGTGCCATCACCGCCACCGGGGAGCTGTTTTTT. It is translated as CAITATGELFF.

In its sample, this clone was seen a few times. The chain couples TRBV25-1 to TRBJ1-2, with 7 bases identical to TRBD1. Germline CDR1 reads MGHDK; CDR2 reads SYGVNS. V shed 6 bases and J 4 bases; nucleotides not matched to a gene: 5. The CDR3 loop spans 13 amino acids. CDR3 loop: CASRKGQIYGYTF. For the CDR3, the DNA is TGTGCCAGCAGAAAGGGACAGATCTATGGCTACACCTTC.

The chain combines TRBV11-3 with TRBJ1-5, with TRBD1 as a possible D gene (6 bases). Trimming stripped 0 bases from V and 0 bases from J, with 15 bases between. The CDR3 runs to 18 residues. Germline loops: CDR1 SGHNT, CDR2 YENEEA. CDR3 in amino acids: CASSLDQGGPYSNQPQHF. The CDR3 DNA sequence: TGTGCCAGCAGCTTAGATCAAGGGGGACCCTATAGCAATCAGCCCCAGCATTTT.

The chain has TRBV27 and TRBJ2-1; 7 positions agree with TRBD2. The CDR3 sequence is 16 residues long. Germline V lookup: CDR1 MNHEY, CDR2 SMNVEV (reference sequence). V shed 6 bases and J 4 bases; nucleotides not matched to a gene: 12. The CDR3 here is CASSLGLGTTYNEQFF. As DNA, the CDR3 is TGTGCCAGCAGCTTAGGCCTCGGGACTACATACAATGAGCAGTTCTTC.

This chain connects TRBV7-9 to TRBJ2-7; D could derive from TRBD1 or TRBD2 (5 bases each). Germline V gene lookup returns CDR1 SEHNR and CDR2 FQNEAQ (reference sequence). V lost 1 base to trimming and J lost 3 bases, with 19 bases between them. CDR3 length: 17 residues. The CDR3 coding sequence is TGTGCCAGCAGCTTAGTAGTAGTGGGGACCAGTTACTACGAGCAGTACTTC. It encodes CASSLVVVGTSYYEQYF.

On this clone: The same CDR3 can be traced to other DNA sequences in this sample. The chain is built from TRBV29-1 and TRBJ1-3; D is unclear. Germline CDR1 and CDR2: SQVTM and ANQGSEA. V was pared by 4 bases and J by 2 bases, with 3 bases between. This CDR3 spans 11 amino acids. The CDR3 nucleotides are TGCAGCGTTGTTGCTGGAAACACCATATATTTT. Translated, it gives CSVVAGNTIYF.

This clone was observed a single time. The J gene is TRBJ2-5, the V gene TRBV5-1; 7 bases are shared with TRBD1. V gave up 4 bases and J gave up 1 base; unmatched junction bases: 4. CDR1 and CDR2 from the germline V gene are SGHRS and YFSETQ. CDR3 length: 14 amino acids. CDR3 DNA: TGCGCCAGCAGCCCGGACAGGTCCCAAGAGACCCAGTACTTC. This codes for CASSPDRSQETQYF.

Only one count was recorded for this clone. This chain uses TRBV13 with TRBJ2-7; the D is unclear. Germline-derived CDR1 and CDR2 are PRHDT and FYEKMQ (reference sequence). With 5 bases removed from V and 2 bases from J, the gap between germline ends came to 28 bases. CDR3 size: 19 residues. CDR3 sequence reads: CASSPSSVALLGYAYEQYF. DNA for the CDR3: TGTGCCAGCAGCCCCTCTTCGGTCGCCCTCCTAGGGTACGCCTACGAGCAGTACTTC.